Below are 25 T cell receptor beta chains sequenced from a single sample in a study of blood T cells in healthy people across ages. The authors ran a second PCR of 7 to 11 cycles using a sample-barcoded 5' primer and a J-beta primer mix. TCRdb ran MiXCR on the 5' RACE reads and lists one entry per CDR3 protein. The sample records 750,000 to 950,000 distinct CDR3 sequences, around a quarter being singletons. The same data also contributed to another study, on T cells of mothers and their children.

Sequencing was done on a sample of blood. Receptors originate from a boy between 10 and 17 years old in good health.

The chain carries TRBV27 and TRBJ1-4; D may be TRBD1 (5 bases). Germline lookup yields CDR1 MNHEY and CDR2 SMNVEV (reference sequence). Trimming removed 7 bases at V and 10 bases at J, with 7 bases between. The CDR3 length is 10 residues. CDR3 sequence (DNA): TGTGCCAGCAAGGGGCGAAAACTGTTTTTT. It yields the protein CASKGRKLFF.

This clonotype has a handful of counts. The V and J genes are TRBV11-2 and TRBJ2-7; possibly TRBD1 for D (6 bases). V lost 3 bases and J lost 2, with 8 bases in between. Looked up from germline, CDR1 is SGHAT and CDR2 is FQNNGV. The CDR3 sequence is 13 residues long. The CDR3 sequence is CASSFEGAYEQYF. DNA for the CDR3: TGTGCCAGCAGCTTCGAGGGGGCCTACGAGCAGTACTTC.

With regard to this clonotype: The conserved phenylalanine or tryptophan is not found at the CDR3 terminus, so this likely reflects a read error. The limits of the CDR3 on the DNA are not certain, so only TCRdb's listed CDR3 is given. The J gene is TRBJ2-5, the V gene TRBV5-1. The CDR3 spans 8 amino acids, including both terminal residues. Germline V gene lookup returns CDR1 SGHRS and CDR2 YFSETQ. This CDR3 is CASSLGDL.

The chain carries TRBV30 and TRBJ2-7, with TRBD1 matching over 7 bases. Germline trimming cut 2 bases from V and 6 bases from J; bases unmatched to any gene: 4. The CDR3 is 12 amino acids. Germline loops: CDR1 GTSNPN, CDR2 SVGIG (reference sequence). For the CDR3, the DNA is TGTGCCTGGAGTAAGAGGGGGCGCGAGCAGTACTTC. This translates into CAWSKRGREQYF.

This clonotype was seen a handful of times. The chain couples TRBV7-9 to TRBJ1-4; TRBD1 aligns across 9 bases. Germline values: CDR1 SEHNR, CDR2 FQNEAQ (reference sequence). V lost 7 bases and J lost 7; bases outside the gene matches: 16. This CDR3 is 17 amino acids long. CDR3 protein: CASTQSRDRVNAEKLFF. The CDR3 DNA sequence: TGTGCCAGCACCCAGAGCCGGGACAGGGTGAATGCTGAAAAACTGTTTTTT.

This chain links TRBV5-6 with TRBJ2-5, with D possibly TRBD1 on 5 matching bases. The DNA end favors TRBJ2-7, so the J call may be wrong. The CDR3 spans 13 residues. The V gene's germline CDR1 is SGHDT and CDR2 YYEEEE. CDR3 coding DNA: TGTGCCAGCAGCTGGACACCAGATTACGAGCAGTACTTC. It specifies CASSWTPDYEQYF.

The table lists this clonotype with a count of one. The J gene is TRBJ2-3, the V gene TRBV20-1, with TRBD2 matching over 12 bases. There are 16 residues in the CDR3. CDR1 is DFQATT, CDR2 SNEGSKA, per germline (reference sequence). The V and J ends lost 0 bases and 6 bases, in that order; junction bases with no gene match: 7. CDR3 nucleotides: TGCAGTGCTAGAGATTTCGCTAGCGGGAGGGAGGATACGCAGTATTTT. It translates to CSARDFASGREDTQYF.

This rearrangement joins TRBV4-1 to TRBJ1-3; D remains ambiguous. In germline, CDR1 is MGHRA, CDR2 YSYEKL. Trimming pared 3 bases from V and 1 base from J, leaving 7 bases between. The CDR3 is made up of 14 amino acids. The CDR3 reads CASSHPPSGNTIYF. Written as DNA, the CDR3 is TGCGCCAGCAGCCACCCTCCATCTGGAAACACCATATATTTT.

This clonotype was seen a handful of times. The rearrangement links TRBV6-1 to TRBJ2-7, with 9 bases matching TRBD1. The CDR3 has 14 amino acids. V lost 7 bases, J lost 6 bases, and 10 bases stayed unmatched. In germline, CDR1 is MNHNS, CDR2 SASEGT. CDR3 coding DNA: TGTGCCAGCATCCCGGGGGACAGGGTGGCCGAGCAGTACTTC. Amino acids: CASIPGDRVAEQYF.

CDR3 sequence reads: CASRRDGVETQYF. As DNA, the CDR3 is TGTGCCAGCAGACGGGACGGAGTTGAGACCCAGTACTTC. This chain connects TRBV14 to TRBJ2-5; either TRBD1 or TRBD2 may fit D (5 bases each). Germline loops: CDR1 SGHDN, CDR2 FVKESK. The CDR3 runs to 13 residues. Trimming pared 6 bases from V and 5 bases from J, leaving 13 bases between. Together with reference TRBV14 and TRBJ2-5, the CDR3 gives the full variable domain: EAGVTQFPSHSVIEKGQTVTLRCDPISGHDNLYWYRRVMGKEIKFLLHFVKESKQDESGMPNNRFLAERTGGTYSTLKVQPAELEDSGVYFCASRRDGVETQYFGPGTRLLVL.

This clonotype was detected a few times. This sequence joins TRBV12-3 or TRBV12-4 and TRBJ1-1; D remains ambiguous. Trimming pared 4 bases from V and 8 bases from J, leaving 8 bases between. The CDR3 spans 11 residues. The CDR3 coding sequence is TGTGCCAGCAGTTACCGCGTAGAAGCTTTCTTT. Translated, it gives CASSYRVEAFF.

This clonotype was seen more than once but under ten times. This chain links TRBV12-3 or TRBV12-4 with TRBJ2-1, with 7 positions matching TRBD1. The V and J ends lost 6 bases and 5 bases, in that order; junction bases with no gene match: 13. This CDR3 is built from 16 residues. The CDR3 here is CASSVGTASPNNEQFF. In DNA, the CDR3 is TGTGCCAGCAGCGTGGGGACAGCTTCGCCCAACAATGAGCAGTTCTTC.

V usage is TRBV11-2 and J usage is TRBJ2-7, with D possibly matching TRBD2 (7 bases). CDR1 is SGHAT and CDR2 is FQNNGV in the germline V gene. V was cut by 2 bases and J by 6 bases, with 17 bases left in between. This CDR3 is 15 amino acids long. The CDR3 reads CASSLSGVGGTEQYF. CDR3 nucleotides: TGTGCCAGCAGCTTAAGCGGGGTGGGGGGCACCGAGCAGTACTTC.

Ten or more counts support this clonotype. The J gene is TRBJ1-1, the V gene TRBV30; the D is unclear. Trimming stripped 5 bases from V and 5 bases from J, with 15 bases between. CDR1 is GTSNPN, CDR2 SVGIG, per germline (reference sequence). The CDR3 runs to 13 residues. This CDR3 is CAWEGDGRTEAFF. CDR3 nucleotides: TGTGCCTGGGAGGGTGACGGGAGGACTGAAGCTTTCTTT.

J is TRBJ1-2 and V is TRBV10-2; D unresolved. Trimming shortened V by 3 bases and J by 2 bases, and 10 bases separated the two germline ends. CDR3 length: 14 residues. Germline loops: CDR1 WSHSY, CDR2 SAAADI. The CDR3 protein is CASSDPISNYGYTF. The CDR3 DNA is TGCGCCAGCAGTGACCCGATTTCAAACTATGGCTACACCTTC.

In its sample, this clonotype was seen a few times. The rearrangement joins TRBV11-1 to TRBJ2-6; D is undetermined. Germline V gives CDR1 SGHAT, CDR2 FQDESV (reference sequence). Between the trimmed V and J ends, which lost 3 bases and 0 bases, there was a span of 6 bases. This CDR3 is 15 amino acids long. The CDR3 sequence: CASSFFLSGANVLTF. The CDR3 DNA sequence: TGTGCCAGCAGCTTCTTTCTCTCTGGGGCCAACGTCCTGACTTTC.

This clonotype was counted between two and nine times. This chain links TRBV11-2 with TRBJ2-5, with 9 bases that match TRBD2. The end of the DNA fits TRBJ2-7 better, so the J call may be wrong. The CDR3 consists of 13 residues. The germline gives CDR1 SGHAT, CDR2 FQNNGV. The CDR3 is CASSTSGGNEQYF. DNA for the CDR3: TGTGCCAGCAGCACCAGCGGGGGGAACGAGCAGTACTTC.

This clonotype turned up a few times. V gene TRBV6-1 combines with J gene TRBJ2-3, with 13 bases identical to TRBD2. J lost 4 bases, V lost 7 bases, and 2 bases had no gene match. Germline CDR1 is MNHNS and CDR2 is SASEGT. The CDR3 extends over 14 amino acids. The CDR3, as DNA: TGTGCCAGCAAACTAGCGGGGGGGCCAGATACGCAGTATTTT. It is translated as CASKLAGGPDTQYF.

The chain links TRBV7-9 to TRBJ1-4; D call uncertain. This CDR3 has 16 amino acids. The germline V gene has CDR1 SEHNR and CDR2 FQNEAQ (reference sequence). Trimming removed 5 bases from V and 4 bases from J, with 17 bases in between. The CDR3 region is CASSPWPERSNEKLFF. The CDR3 coding sequence is TGTGCCAGCAGCCCCTGGCCGGAGCGGAGTAATGAAAAACTGTTTTTT.

This clonotype was picked up a small number of times. The chain joins TRBV11-2 to TRBJ2-5; TRBD2 matches 15 bases. V was pared by 2 bases and J by 1 base, with 11 bases of the junction left unmatched. Germline V gives CDR1 SGHAT, CDR2 FQNNGV. The CDR3 contains 20 residues. This CDR3 is CASSLWGLGLAGGFQETQYF. The CDR3 DNA follows: TGTGCCAGCAGCTTATGGGGACTCGGACTAGCGGGGGGGTTCCAAGAGACCCAGTACTTC.

V gene TRBV20-1 combines with J gene TRBJ1-1; the D gene is possibly TRBD1 (5 bases). The CDR3 has 13 amino acids. The germline gives CDR1 DFQATT, CDR2 SNEGSKA (reference sequence). The germline V and J ends were trimmed by 6 bases and 0 bases, with 11 bases remaining between them. The CDR3 DNA reads as TGCAGTGCCCCCCCGGGGCTGAACACTGAAGCTTTCTTT. Protein product: CSAPPGLNTEAFF.

This clonotype has a handful of counts. V is TRBV29-1 and J is TRBJ2-5; TRBD2 is a possible D gene (7 bases). The V gene's germline CDR1 is SQVTM and CDR2 ANQGSEA. Trimming removed 7 bases from V and 13 bases from J, with 19 bases in between. CDR3 length: 11 amino acids. CDR3 nucleotides: TGCAGCGGCGTGGGGGGGCGGATTCGGTACTTC. It yields the protein CSGVGGRIRYF.

This clonotype was detected a few times. The chain joins TRBV29-1 to TRBJ2-5, with TRBD1 identical over 8 bases. Trimming took 5 bases from V and 0 from J; bases not matched to a gene: 5. The CDR3 totals 14 residues. CDR1 is SQVTM and CDR2 is ANQGSEA in the germline V gene. The CDR3 loop is CSVWTGPYQETQYF. The CDR3 DNA is TGCAGCGTTTGGACAGGGCCGTACCAAGAGACCCAGTACTTC.

This chain connects TRBV6-1 to TRBJ1-5; unclear D gene. The V end was cut by 10 bases, the J end by 1 base, with 17 bases between. Germline-derived CDR1 and CDR2 are MNHNS and SASEGT. This CDR3 is 15 amino acids long. Written as DNA, the CDR3 is TGTGCCACATCTGCAGCGGATACCAGCAATCAGCCCCAGCATTTT. Translation: CATSAADTSNQPQHF.

This chain links TRBV5-1 with TRBJ1-1; D gene uncertain. V was pared by 4 bases and J by 1 base, with 14 bases between. The CDR3 totals 15 residues. Germline lookup yields CDR1 SGHRS and CDR2 YFSETQ. The CDR3 protein is CASSPEGSPNTEAFF. In nucleotides, the CDR3 is TGCGCCAGCAGCCCGGAGGGTTCACCGAACACTGAAGCTTTCTTT.